The rows below give T cell receptor beta chains drawn from one sample of a study of CD8 T cells in ankylosing spondylitis. TCRdb ran MiXCR on the 5' RACE reads and lists one entry per CDR3 protein. The sample holds 200,000 to 250,000 distinct CDR3 sequences, about 7.3% seen once. Sample: blood, either unsorted or a sorted T cell fraction (not recorded which). All receptors come from a male donor with ankylosing spondylitis. The CDR3 runs from the conserved cysteine through the conserved F or W. The D gene is left open where the match is weak. The listing skips clone size in some rows; elsewhere it reads once, few, many or a size class.

>many|TRBV20-1|TRBJ2-5|TRBD2
TGCAGTGCTGATGGACGGGGGGAAGAGACCCAGTACTTC
CSADGRGEETQYF
>many|TRBV7-9|TRBJ2-5|TRBD1
TGTGCCAGCAGCAGAACAAGGGGGCCAGAAGAGACCCAGTACTTC
CASSRTRGPEETQYF
>.|TRBV9|TRBJ2-3|TRBD1
TGTGCCAGCAATCAATTTCTACAGGGGGGTACAGATACGCAGTATTTT
CASNQFLQGGTDTQYF
>.|TRBV7-3|TRBJ2-2|.
TGTGCCAGCAGCTTAACGCTCGGGGCCGGGGAGCTGTTTTTT
CASSLTLGAGELFF
>many|TRBV9|TRBJ1-2|.
TGTGCCAGCAGTGGGCAGACCCCTAACTATGGCTACACCTTC
CASSGQTPNYGYTF
>many|TRBV4-3|TRBJ2-7|.
TGCGCCAGCAGCCAAGAAGGGGTCGGGTACGAGCAGTACTTC
CASSQEGVGYEQYF
>.|TRBV28|TRBJ2-7|TRBD1
TGTGCCAGCAGTTTACAGGGGGCCACCTACGAGCAGTACTTC
CASSLQGATYEQYF
>many|TRBV6-2/TRBV6-3|TRBJ1-2|.
TGTGCCAGCAGTGCTAGAGACTATGGCTACACCTTC
CASSARDYGYTF
>many|TRBV14|TRBJ2-2|.
TGTGCCAGCAGCCAGGGGACAACAACTTATTCGAACACCGGGGAGCTGTTTTTT
CASSQGTTTYSNTGELFF
>.|TRBV28|TRBJ2-5|.
TGTGCCAGCAGTCCTTCCGGCCCCTTGGGGACCCAGTACTTC
CASSPSGPLGTQYF
>many|TRBV10-3|TRBJ1-1|.
TGTGCCACTTCGGCGAACACTGAAGCTTTCTTT
CATSANTEAFF
>.|TRBV14|TRBJ2-7|TRBD1
TGTGCCAGCAGCCAAGATCGGGCAGGGGGCCTAAGCTCCTACGAGCAGTACTTC
CASSQDRAGGLSSYEQYF
>many|TRBV4-1|TRBJ1-1|TRBD1
TGCGCCAGCAGCCAGGAGGGACAGGGGTCCTGGCGAGCTTTCTTT
CASSQEGQGSWRAFF
>few|TRBV20-1|TRBJ1-2|.
TGCAGTGCCGCGGAAGGGGGTCACTATGGCTACACCTTC
CSAAEGGHYGYTF
>.|TRBV4-3|TRBJ2-7|.
TGCGCCAGCAGCCAAGTCTTGCACAGGGACTACGAGCAGTACTTC
CASSQVLHRDYEQYF
>.|TRBV6-2/TRBV6-3|TRBJ2-1|TRBD2
TGTGCCAGCAGCCTAGCGGACAATGAGCAGTTCTTC
CASSLADNEQFF
>.|TRBV20-1|TRBJ2-5|.
TGCAGTGCTAGAGATAGGAACAGGAAAGAGACCCAGTACTTC
CSARDRNRKETQYF
>.|TRBV6-5|TRBJ1-6|.
TGTGCCAGCAGTTCGTCGAGGGGTGGGAATTCACCCCTCCACTTT
CASSSSRGGNSPLHF
>.|TRBV20-1|TRBJ2-1|TRBD2
TGCAGTGCTACTAGCGGGATTGGCAATGAGCAGTTCTTC
CSATSGIGNEQFF
>many|TRBV6-5|TRBJ1-1|.
TGTGCCAGCAGTTACCGGGGTGGCCCCACTGAAGCTTTCTTT
CASSYRGGPTEAFF
>many|TRBV4-3|TRBJ1-1|.
TGCGCCAGCAGCCAAGTTTCCTTGAACACTGAAGCTTTCTTT
CASSQVSLNTEAFF
>few|TRBV7-6|TRBJ2-7|.
TGTGCCAGCAGCTTAGGTTCCGGGACGGCTTACTACGAGCAGTACTTC
CASSLGSGTAYYEQYF
>many|TRBV27|TRBJ2-7|.
TGTGCCAGCAGTTCCCCGGGAACAGTTTCCTACGAGCAGTACTTC
CASSSPGTVSYEQYF
>many|TRBV7-2|TRBJ2-1|TRBD2
TGTGCCAGCAGCCCAAGCGGGAGTCACTACAATGAGCAGTTCTTC
CASSPSGSHYNEQFF
>.|TRBV5-5|TRBJ2-3|TRBD2
TGTGCCAGCAGCTTGGCCGGTAGCGGGAGTTCTGTAGATACGCAGTATTTT
CASSLAGSGSSVDTQYF
>few|TRBV9|TRBJ2-1|TRBD2
TGTGCCAGCAGCATACCTAGCGGGAGTAGAGATGAGCAGTTCTTC
CASSIPSGSRDEQFF
>few|TRBV4-3|TRBJ2-1|TRBD2
TGCGCCAGCAGCCAAACCCTGCAGCGGGGGGGCGAAAATGAGCAGTTCTTC
CASSQTLQRGGENEQFF
>many|TRBV12-3/TRBV12-4|TRBJ2-1|.
TGTGCCAGCAGTCCCTCACATTCCTACAATGAGCAGTTCTTC
CASSPSHSYNEQFF
>many|TRBV29-1|TRBJ2-3|.
TGCAGCGGCCGGGACCCCATGTTTGGGCAGTATTTT
CSGRDPMFGQYF
>many|TRBV29-1|TRBJ1-2|TRBD1
TGCAGCGTTGAAGCAGGGGGCCTCTATGGCTACACCTTC
CSVEAGGLYGYTF
>many|TRBV14|TRBJ1-1|.
TGTGCCAGCAGCCAAGTGCCCCCACTGAACACTGAAGCTTTCTTT
CASSQVPPLNTEAFF
>.|TRBV7-2|TRBJ2-3|TRBD2
TGTGCCAGCAGTCTTCGGGGACTACCTCACAACGATACGCAGTATTTT
CASSLRGLPHNDTQYF
>many|TRBV10-2|TRBJ2-7|.
TGCGCCAGCAGTGATATGGTCCCCTCCTACGAGCAGTACTTC
CASSDMVPSYEQYF
>few|TRBV4-3|TRBJ1-2|TRBD1
TGCGCCAGCAGCCCCGCGGGACAGCGGTTCTATGGCTACACCTTC
CASSPAGQRFYGYTF
>many|TRBV7-8|TRBJ1-1|.
TGTGCCAGCAGCTTAGGACCCAGGGACCCTAACACTGAAGCTTTCTTT
CASSLGPRDPNTEAFF
>many|TRBV4-2|TRBJ1-1|.
TGTGCCAGCAGCCCGAGGGGGACCGCAGAAGCTTTCTTT
CASSPRGTAEAFF
>many|TRBV11-2|TRBJ2-4|TRBD2
TGTGCCAGCAGCTTAGCTAGCGGGAGTCTAAGGGACATTCAGTACTTC
CASSLASGSLRDIQYF
>few|TRBV7-9|TRBJ1-2|.
TGTGCCAGCAGCTCCGGGGTGGGGACACTATATGGCTACACCTTC
CASSSGVGTLYGYTF
>.|TRBV2|TRBJ1-3|.
TGTGCCAGCAGTGGGGGGAGTGCTGGAAACACCATATATTTT
CASSGGSAGNTIYF
>many|TRBV5-6|TRBJ2-3|TRBD2
TGTGCCAGCTTCTGGGGAGGGAGGGGCAGCACAGATACGCAGTATTTT
CASFWGGRGSTDTQYF
>many|TRBV3-1|TRBJ2-1|TRBD2
TGTGCCAGCAGCCGGGTGCTAGCGGGGATTACCTACAATGAGCAGTTCTTC
CASSRVLAGITYNEQFF
>many|TRBV5-6|TRBJ1-5|.
TGTGCCAGCAGCTTGTCGGTTTATAGCAATCAGCCCCAGCATTTT
CASSLSVYSNQPQHF
>many|TRBV7-6|TRBJ1-1|TRBD1
TGTGCCAGCAGCCAGGACAGGGCCCGCCCGGCTTTCTTT
CASSQDRARPAFF
>.|TRBV6-2/TRBV6-3|TRBJ2-7|TRBD2
TGTGCCAGCAGTTGGAGCGGGAAAAGGTCCTACGAGCAGTACTTC
CASSWSGKRSYEQYF
>many|TRBV9|TRBJ1-5|.
TGTGCCAGCAGCCTCTGGGGAGGTGGACAGCCCCAGCATTTT
CASSLWGGGQPQHF
>many|TRBV23-1|TRBJ2-1|.
TGCGCCAGCAGTCAATCGAGGGCCCACTCCTACAATGAGCAGTTCTTC
CASSQSRAHSYNEQFF
>.|TRBV7-2|TRBJ2-6|.
TGTGCCAGCAGCTTACCGGTCGGGTCAGGACAATACTCTGGGGCCAACGTCCTGACTTTC
CASSLPVGSGQYSGANVLTF
>few|TRBV20-1|TRBJ2-1|.
TGCAGTGCTAGGGCCCCCGGACCAAACAATGAGCAGTTCTTC
CSARAPGPNNEQFF
>many|TRBV28|TRBJ1-6|.
TGTGCCAGCAGTTGGGGGCAGGGTTTGAATTCACCCCTCCACTTT
CASSWGQGLNSPLHF